This note documents a single T cell receptor beta chain sequence. Its antigen is undetermined. Generated by immunoSEQ multiplex PCR, the TCRdb table keeps only in-frame clones and is missing some. The table records 70,000 to 85,000 clones, 80% of them present only once. This specimen belongs to a study of cytotoxic CD8 clonotypes in ibrutinib-treated CLL. Across the study: The subjects consisted of ten to twelve relapsed/refractory and roughly 15 treatment-naive individuals, with 17 to 18 IGHV unmutated.

Study observations and caveats: At ibrutinib response, clonality increased, and at progression it declined back toward baseline.

CDR3 size: 14 residues. The V end lost 5 bases, the J end lost 0 bases, and 8 bases lay between the germline ends. Germline V gene lookup returns CDR1 SGHVS and CDR2 FQNEAQ. The specimen was PBMCs, collected at disease progression, from a patient treated with ibrutinib. This chain links TRBV7-8 with TRBJ1-5, with a tentative D call TRBD1 (5 bases). The sequence derives from a human donor with chronic lymphocytic leukemia. CDR3 in DNA: TGTGCCAGCAGCCTAGGGGATAGCAATCAGCCCCAGCATTTT. It specifies CASSLGDSNQPQHF.